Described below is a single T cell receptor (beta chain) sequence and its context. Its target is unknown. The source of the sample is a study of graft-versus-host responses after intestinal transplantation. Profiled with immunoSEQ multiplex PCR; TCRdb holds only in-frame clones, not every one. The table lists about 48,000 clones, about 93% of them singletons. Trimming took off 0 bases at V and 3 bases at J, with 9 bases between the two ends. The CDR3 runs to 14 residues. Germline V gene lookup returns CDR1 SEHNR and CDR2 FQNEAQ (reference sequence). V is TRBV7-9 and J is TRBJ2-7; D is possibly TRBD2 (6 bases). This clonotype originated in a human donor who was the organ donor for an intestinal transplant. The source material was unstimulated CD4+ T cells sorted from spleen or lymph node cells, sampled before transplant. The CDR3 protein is CASSLAGGIYEQYF. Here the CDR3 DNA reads TGTGCCAGCAGCTTAGCGGGCGGGATCTACGAGCAGTACTTC.